In this sample, the clone carrying this T cell receptor (beta chain) turned up a few times. Antigen unknown. In the library, individual cDNA molecules carried attached unique molecular identifiers. TCRdb reprocessed the 5' RACE reads with MiXCR, giving one entry per CDR3 protein. This sample has some 66,000 distinct CDR3 sequences; roughly 10% occur once, and the top ten carry under 4%. This sample was taken from a study of early T cells in non-severe SARS-CoV-2 infection. Looking at the study overall: Investigators sequenced bulk RNA drawn from unsorted whole blood, and chains remained unpaired.

Overall study findings and caveats: Anti-spike CD8 responses were favored in VDJdb matching, and private and CD4 specificities were missed.

The germline V and J ends were trimmed by 3 bases and 4 bases, with 16 bases remaining between them. CDR3 size: 15 residues. Germline V gene lookup returns CDR1 DFQATT and CDR2 SNEGSKA (reference sequence). The sequence derives from an adult who was a healthcare worker with PCR-confirmed SARS-CoV-2 infection or an uninfected control (not recorded which). The chain combines TRBV20-1 with TRBJ2-1; D is unresolved. The sample was whole blood. CDR3 residues: CSARLLLKSYNEQFF. The CDR3 DNA follows: TGCAGTGCTAGGCTACTTCTTAAATCGTACAATGAGCAGTTCTTC.